The clone carrying this TCR beta chain has just a few counts. Antigen specificity is unknown. The data were obtained in a study of blood T cells in healthy people across ages. Study-wide results and caveats: It was not possible, with unsorted PBMCs, to conclusively compare naive and antigen-experienced cells.

A second PCR, run for roughly 7 to 12 cycles, used a sample-barcoded 5' primer plus a J-beta primer mix. TCRdb reanalysed the 5' RACE reads using MiXCR and keeps one entry per CDR3 protein. The repertoire has some 1,800,000 distinct CDR3 sequences, approximately 39% of them found once; the top ten carry 23%. This CDR3 has 15 amino acids. Germline V lookup: CDR1 SGHAT, CDR2 FQDESV (reference sequence). Trimming shortened V by 5 bases and J by 4 bases, and 18 bases separated the two germline ends. This TCR was recovered from a human donor in good health. V and J are TRBV11-1 and TRBJ2-7; D tentatively reads TRBD1 or TRBD2 (5 bases each). Sequencing input: blood. In nucleotides, the CDR3 is TGTGCCAGCAGCAACTGGGACCCCGATGGATACGAGCAGTACTTC. Its protein is CASSNWDPDGYEQYF.